What follows is one T cell receptor (beta chain) and its context. The protocol was immunoSEQ multiplex PCR, while the TCRdb copy is restricted to in-frame clones and leaves out a portion. This table has some 2,000,000 clones, about 95% appearing once. The source of the sample is a study of shared clonotypes between healthy human individuals. Selected positively for CCR7 and CD45RO-negative, naive CD8 cells excluded terminally differentiated effector memory CD45RA+ cells. Healthy and HIV-negative, the adult donors had no recent acute infections or vaccinations. The CDR3 runs 17 residues. Deletions cut 0 bases from V and 3 bases from J, with 17 bases between. Germline values: CDR1 SGHVS, CDR2 FQNEAQ.

The TCR originated in a man younger than 35 in good health. Specimen: naive CD8+ T cells sorted from blood. The chain has TRBV7-8 and TRBJ1-2; possibly TRBD1 for D (5 bases). The CDR3 DNA reads TGTGCCAGCAGCTTAGCGCTGAAGCAGGGACCTTACTATGGCTACACCTTC. Its translation is CASSLALKQGPYYGYTF.